The clone carrying this T cell receptor beta chain was detected only a few times. Its antigen remains unidentified. Germline loops: CDR1 SGDLS, CDR2 YYNGEE. V was shortened by 4 bases and J by 5 bases, with 9 bases between the two germline ends. This CDR3 is built from 13 residues. The data derive from a study of radiation and T cells in renal cell carcinoma. TCRdb's copy holds only in-frame clones and misses some; the assay was immunoSEQ multiplex PCR. The table includes roughly 130,000 clones, around four fifths detected once. Described time point: blood 2 weeks post-SBRT. Treatment of the sample: 15 Gy SBRT to primary tumor, nephrectomy 4 weeks later. After SBRT, blood was collected at 2 and 4 weeks, plus baseline. Clear cell pathology was present in this patient's renal cell carcinoma. General study points: Top tumor clonotypes rose in blood 2 weeks post-radiation, then contracted. Without pretreatment biopsies, baseline tumor clonotype presence was undetermined.

The chain has TRBV9 and TRBJ2-2; D is undetermined. The source of this sequence is an older woman with renal cell carcinoma. The sequenced sample was blood, obtained from a patient whose treatment included radiotherapy and nephrectomy. The CDR3 nucleotides are TGTGCCAGCAGCACCCAAGGGACCGGGGAGCTGTTTTTT. It encodes CASSTQGTGELFF.